The 17 T cell receptor beta chains below come from one sample, sequenced in a study of human T cells and chemical hapten exposure. Time point here: patch test 3, about 24 weeks after DPC sensitization. Treatment noted: therapeutic diphenylcyclopropenone sensitization with weekly scalp DPC. Unfractionated whole blood yielded the extracted total RNA. TCRdb re-called the RACE reads through MiXCR, storing one row per CDR3 protein. The sample has tens of thousands of distinct CDR3 sequences; 10% to 15% are singletons. Sequenced here: whole blood, sampled in connection with sensitization to the hapten diphenylcyclopropenone (DPC). The receptors here all came from a woman aged 40 to 55 with alopecia areata. Some clones in this sample may be carry-over from other donors' samples.

This clonotype was counted many times. This rearrangement joins TRBV6-2 or TRBV6-3 to TRBJ2-7; 8 bases map to TRBD2. V gave up 3 bases and J gave up 3 bases; unmatched junction bases: 7. Germline loops: CDR1 MNHEY, CDR2 SVGEGT. This CDR3 contains 15 residues. CDR3 DNA: TGTGCCAGCAGTTATGAAGCGGGAGAAGACTACGAGCAGTACTTC. This gives the protein CASSYEAGEDYEQYF.

The chain uses TRBV27 and TRBJ2-7, with 7 positions matching TRBD1. V was clipped by 6 bases and J by 1 base; unmatched bases: 6. CDR3 length: 14 amino acids. Germline-derived CDR1 and CDR2 are MNHEY and SMNVEV (reference sequence). CDR3 region: CASRRGGGSYEQYF. The CDR3 DNA reads TGTGCCAGCAGAAGAGGGGGCGGGTCCTACGAGCAGTACTTC.

The V gene is TRBV9, the J gene TRBJ2-3; 8 positions agree with TRBD1. The CDR3 is 16 amino acids. V shed 0 bases, J shed 4 bases, and the junction held 7 bases outside the gene matches. Germline values: CDR1 SGDLS, CDR2 YYNGEE. The CDR3 sequence: CASSVVRQGAPDTQYF. The DNA for the CDR3 is TGTGCCAGCAGCGTAGTAAGGCAGGGGGCCCCAGATACGCAGTATTTT.

This clonotype was counted between two and nine times. This sequence joins TRBV29-1 and TRBJ2-1; D may match TRBD1 or TRBD2 (6 bases each). Trimming took off 7 bases at V and 7 bases at J, with 8 bases between the two ends. CDR3 size: 10 residues. The germline V gene has CDR1 SQVTM and CDR2 ANQGSEA. For the CDR3, the DNA is TGCAGCGGGGGGGCGAATGAGCAGTTCTTC. Its protein is CSGGANEQFF.

This clonotype was seen many times. J is TRBJ2-7 and V is TRBV7-9; D gene uncertain. Trimming cost V 7 bases and J 4 bases, with 8 bases left between them. The germline V gene has CDR1 SEHNR and CDR2 FQNEAQ (reference sequence). The CDR3 runs to 11 residues. This chain's CDR3 is CASTLEYEQYF. CDR3 in DNA: TGTGCCAGCACTCTCGAATACGAGCAGTACTTC.

This clonotype is medium-sized (0.01 to 0.1%) in the sample. This chain connects TRBV5-5 to TRBJ1-1; no definite D call. Per germline, CDR1 SGHKS and CDR2 YYEKEE (reference sequence). CDR3 length: 14 residues. V shed 0 bases and J shed 5 bases, with 11 bases lying between them. As DNA, the CDR3 is TGTGCCAGCAGCTTGGATCTTCGAGGGACTGAAGCTTTCTTT. Protein product: CASSLDLRGTEAFF.

This chain joins TRBV7-2 and TRBJ2-7; D possibly corresponds to TRBD2 (6 bases). V was trimmed by 4 bases and J by 2 bases, leaving 18 bases between them. Germline loops: CDR1 SGHTA, CDR2 FQGNSA. CDR3 length: 16 residues. The CDR3 loop reads CASSYRQRARPYEQYF. DNA of the CDR3: TGTGCCAGCAGCTACCGCCAGCGGGCCAGGCCCTACGAGCAGTACTTC.

This clonotype was recorded at least ten times. CDR3 residues: CASSFSGSSYEQYF. In DNA, the CDR3 is TGCGCCAGCAGCTTTAGCGGGAGCTCCTACGAGCAGTACTTC. The chain is built from TRBV5-1 and TRBJ2-7, with 9 bases matching TRBD2. The germline CDR1 and CDR2 sequences are SGHRS and YFSETQ. The CDR3 runs to 14 residues. V lost 2 bases, J lost 0 bases, and 0 bases stayed unmatched.

This clonotype was seen only a few times. The rearrangement joins TRBV10-3 to TRBJ2-1, with TRBD2 matching 7 bases. J gave up 10 bases and V 0 bases, and 6 bases lay outside the gene matches. The CDR3 runs to 14 residues. Per germline, CDR1 ENHRY and CDR2 SYGVKD. This chain's CDR3 is CAISESSGEGEQFF. The DNA for the CDR3 is TGTGCCATCAGTGAGTCCAGCGGGGAGGGCGAGCAGTTCTTC.

Comments on this clonotype: A clone one base away is much larger, so this may be a read error. V and J are TRBV27 and TRBJ1-1; the match to TRBD1 covers 7 bases. Per germline, CDR1 MNHEY and CDR2 SMNVEV (reference sequence). This CDR3 has 15 residues. Losses at the gene ends were 6 bases for V and 8 bases for J; bases not matched to a gene: 15. This CDR3 reads CASSTLDSQGGEAFF. The CDR3 DNA sequence: TGTGCCAGCAGCACCTTGGACAGTCAGGGGGGGGAAGCTTTCTTT.

The chain recombines TRBV29-1 with TRBJ2-3; possibly TRBD2 for D (5 bases). The CDR3 has 15 residues. Per the germline V gene, CDR1 is SQVTM and CDR2 is ANQGSEA. V shed 4 bases and J shed 0 bases, with 14 bases lying between them. CDR3 in DNA: TGCAGCGTTGCTCTCGAGCGGAGTAGCACAGATACGCAGTATTTT. Protein sequence: CSVALERSSTDTQYF.

This clonotype appeared a few times. This chain links TRBV21-1 with TRBJ1-6. TRBV21-1 is marked as a pseudogene. This CDR3 region has 15 residues. The DNA for the CDR3 is TGTGCCAGCAGCCCCCAGGATAAGTCCTGGTCACCCCTCCACTTT. It yields the protein CASSPQDKSWSPLHF.

This clonotype was recorded at least ten times. The chain joins TRBV18 to TRBJ1-5; 7 nucleotides line up with TRBD1. CDR1 is KGHSH, CDR2 LQKENI, per germline. J lost 3 bases, V lost 7 bases, and 3 bases had no gene match. The CDR3 contains 13 residues. DNA for the CDR3: TGTGCCAGCTTACAGGGGTTCAATCAGCCCCAGCATTTT. It codes for CASLQGFNQPQHF.

This clonotype turned up a few times. The J gene is TRBJ2-2, the V gene TRBV14; no clear D gene. Trimming left V 5 bases short and J 4 bases short, with 8 bases between. Germline-derived CDR1 and CDR2 are SGHDN and FVKESK. The CDR3 runs 13 residues. The CDR3 coding sequence is TGTGCCAGCAGCGGTACTCGCACCGGGGAGCTGTTTTTT. Protein product: CASSGTRTGELFF.

This clonotype came up a few times. The J gene is TRBJ1-1, the V gene TRBV15, with 7 bases aligning to TRBD1. The CDR3 totals 14 residues. Germline lookup yields CDR1 LNHNV and CDR2 YYDKDF (reference sequence). The ends lost 0 bases at V and 4 bases at J; junction bases unmatched: 2. The DNA of the CDR3 is TGTGCCACCAGCAGAGATTGGGACAGCACTGAAGCTTTCTTT. It encodes CATSRDWDSTEAFF.

The CDR3 here is CASSLSGRQETQYF. The DNA of the CDR3 is TGTGCCAGCAGTTTATCGGGCAGACAAGAGACCCAGTACTTC. The V call is TRBV28, the J call TRBJ2-5; D gene unclear. This CDR3 has 14 residues. Germline V gives CDR1 MDHEN, CDR2 SYDVKM. V dropped 1 base and J dropped 2 bases, with 8 bases sitting between them.

This clonotype was counted at least ten times. V gene TRBV28 combines with J gene TRBJ1-5, with a weak D call TRBD1 (6 bases). This CDR3 comprises 12 residues. Germline V gene data show CDR1 as MDHEN and CDR2 as SYDVKM. V dropped 9 bases and J dropped 7 bases, with 13 bases sitting between them. The CDR3 reads CASSRGEQPQHF. The DNA of the CDR3 is TGTGCCAGTAGCAGGGGTGAACAGCCCCAGCATTTT.